Presented here are 8 T cell receptor beta chains from one specimen sequenced in a study of glioma-infiltrating T cells. Amplification of TCR alpha and beta CDR3 regions from RNA used iRepertoire nested multiplex PCR. TCRdb fed the multiplex PCR reads into MiXCR, producing one record per CDR3 protein. The sample holds around 190,000 distinct CDR3 sequences, approximately 30% seen once. The sample was glioma tissue, nonneoplastic brain tissue, or PBMCs (not recorded which). These receptors were taken from a human donor with low-grade glioma or glioblastoma, undergoing nonglioma brain surgery, or in good health (not recorded which).

The chain uses TRBV9 and TRBJ1-1; D ambiguous. The CDR3 is 13 amino acids. Germline V gene lookup returns CDR1 SGDLS and CDR2 YYNGEE. Deletions cut 2 bases from V and 0 bases from J, with 5 bases between. For the CDR3, the DNA is TGTGCCAGCAGCGTGACGCTGAACACTGAAGCTTTCTTT. Amino acids: CASSVTLNTEAFF.

This clonotype was seen ten or more times. The V call is TRBV14, the J call TRBJ1-6; no clear D gene. The CDR3 is 17 amino acids. Germline V gene lookup returns CDR1 SGHDN and CDR2 FVKESK. Trimming removed 4 bases from V and 12 bases from J, with 25 bases in between. The CDR3 region is CASSLPPPGPKAGPLHF. Here the CDR3 DNA reads TGTGCCAGCAGCCTTCCTCCTCCCGGGCCCAAAGCTGGACCCCTCCACTTT.

This clonotype has at least ten counts. This chain uses TRBV5-4 with TRBJ2-3; D remains unclear. The CDR3 is made up of 13 amino acids. CDR1 SGHNT and CDR2 YYREEE come from the germline V gene (reference sequence). The V end was cut by 4 bases, the J end by 8 bases, with 14 bases between. The CDR3 protein is CASSTGEAITQYF. The DNA for the CDR3 is TGTGCCAGCAGCACCGGCGAGGCGATTACGCAGTATTTT.

There are a few counts of this clonotype. A much larger clone lies a single base off, so this may be a read error. J is TRBJ2-7 and V is TRBV20-1; D is uncertain. With 5 bases removed from V and 4 bases from J, the gap between germline ends came to 9 bases. CDR3 size: 11 residues. Germline V CDR1 and CDR2: DFQATT, SNEGSKA (reference sequence). For the CDR3, the DNA is TGCAGTGCTTCCCGACCTTACGAGCAGTACTTC. This translates into CSASRPYEQYF.

CDR3 amino acids: CASSLVGTNTGANVLTF. The DNA for the CDR3 is TGTGCCAGCAGCTTAGTGGGGACCAATACTGGGGCCAACGTCCTGACTTTC. V and J are TRBV7-2 and TRBJ2-6; D might be TRBD1 or TRBD2, each matching 5 bases. Germline V gene data show CDR1 as SGHTA and CDR2 as FQGNSA. Trimming took 1 base from V and 2 from J, leaving 12 bases between them. The CDR3 totals 17 residues. Filled out from reference TRBV7-2 and TRBJ2-6, the complete variable domain reads GAGVSQSPSNKVTEKGKDVELRCDPISGHTALYWYRQSLGQGLEFLIYFQGNSAPDKSGLPSDRFSAERTGGSVSTLTIQRTQQEDSAVYLCASSLVGTNTGANVLTFGAGSRLTVL.

This clonotype came up many times. Here the CDR3 DNA reads TGTGCCACCAGCAGAGATCGGGGGATTACCGGGGAGCTGTTTTTT. Protein: CATSRDRGITGELFF. The rearrangement links TRBV15 to TRBJ2-2; the D gene is possibly TRBD2 (6 bases). The CDR3 has 15 amino acids. Trimming shortened V by 0 bases and J by 5 bases, and 10 bases separated the two germline ends. Germline lookup yields CDR1 LNHNV and CDR2 YYDKDF (reference sequence).

The sample holds many counts of this clonotype. The V gene is TRBV20-1, the J gene TRBJ2-7, with 7 bases matching TRBD1. The germline gives CDR1 DFQATT, CDR2 SNEGSKA (reference sequence). J lost 5 bases, V lost 6 bases, and 13 bases had no gene match. CDR3 length: 14 residues. The DNA for the CDR3 is TGCAGTGCGAAAGATTTATTGGGACAGAACGAGCAGTACTTC. It encodes CSAKDLLGQNEQYF.

Remarks on this clonotype: A read error may account for a junction end that differs from germline. The genes are TRBV19 and TRBJ2-7; 8 bases are a match to TRBD1. This CDR3 comprises 14 residues. Per the germline V gene, CDR1 is LNHDA and CDR2 is SQIVND (reference sequence). The CDR3 protein is CPSRDRGEGHEQYF. CDR3 in DNA: TGTCCCAGTAGAGACAGGGGAGAGGGACACGAGCAGTACTTC. The complete variable domain, with remaining parts taken from reference TRBV19 and TRBJ2-7, reads DGGITQSPKYLFRKEGQNVTLSCEQNLNHDAMYWYRQDPGQGLRLIYYSQIVNDFQKGDIAEGYSVSREKKESFPLTVTSAQKNPTAFYLCPSRDRGEGHEQYFGPGTRLTVT.